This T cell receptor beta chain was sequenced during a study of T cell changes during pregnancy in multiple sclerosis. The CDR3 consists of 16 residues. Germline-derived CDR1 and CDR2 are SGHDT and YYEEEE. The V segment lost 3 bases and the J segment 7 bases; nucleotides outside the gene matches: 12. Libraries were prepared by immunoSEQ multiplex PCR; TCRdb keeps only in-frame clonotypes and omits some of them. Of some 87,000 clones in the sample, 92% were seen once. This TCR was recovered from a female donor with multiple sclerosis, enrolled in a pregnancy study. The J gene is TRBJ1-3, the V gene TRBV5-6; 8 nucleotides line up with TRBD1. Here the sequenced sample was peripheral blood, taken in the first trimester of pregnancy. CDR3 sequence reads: CASSWGQALVKNTIYF. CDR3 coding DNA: TGTGCCAGCAGCTGGGGACAGGCGCTCGTTAAGAACACCATATATTTT.